This passage covers 15 T cell receptor beta chains from one sample sequenced in a study of blood T cell repertoires in COVID-19. Generated by immunoSEQ multiplex PCR, the TCRdb table keeps only in-frame clones and is missing some. Found here are hundreds of thousands of clones, roughly 90% of them singletons; the top ten hold about an eighth. The specimen was peripheral blood. Source of these receptors: a woman aged 65 to 85 with COVID-19, enrolled during active disease.

CDR3 in DNA: TGTGCCAGCAGCTTCGGGGGGGCCTACACCGGGGAGCTGTTTTTT. As protein: CASSFGGAYTGELFF. The J gene is TRBJ2-2, the V gene TRBV7-9; 8 nucleotides agree with TRBD2. Trimming removed 3 bases from V and 3 bases from J; junction bases left unmatched: 3. This CDR3 region has 15 residues. Germline CDR1 and CDR2: SEHNR and FQNEAQ (reference sequence).

CDR3 DNA: TGTGCCACCAGCAGAGGACGGAGCGAGCAGTACTTC. This encodes CATSRGRSEQYF. The rearrangement links TRBV15 to TRBJ2-7; no reliable D call. V was pared by 1 base and J by 6 bases, with 7 bases between. This CDR3 is 12 amino acids long. The germline gives CDR1 LNHNV, CDR2 YYDKDF (reference sequence).

The V gene is TRBV7-6, the J gene TRBJ2-2; 13 nucleotides line up with TRBD2. The CDR3 has 17 amino acids. J gave up 5 bases and V 2 bases, and 5 bases lay outside the gene matches. In germline, CDR1 is SGHVS, CDR2 FNYEAQ. Written as DNA, the CDR3 is TGTGCCAGCAGCTTAAAAGTACTAGCGGGGGGGACCGGGGAGCTGTTTTTT. This encodes CASSLKVLAGGTGELFF.

CDR3 protein: CASTAKSSEQYF. The CDR3 bases are TGTGCCAGCACCGCTAAGTCGTCTGAGCAGTACTTC. The chain recombines TRBV6-5 with TRBJ2-7; D remains unclear. CDR3 size: 12 residues. Germline values: CDR1 MNHEY, CDR2 SVGAGI. Trimming shortened V by 7 bases and J by 7 bases, and 14 bases separated the two germline ends.

The J gene is TRBJ2-5, the V gene TRBV10-2; D remains ambiguous. CDR1 and CDR2 from the germline V gene are WSHSY and SAAADI. The CDR3 consists of 13 residues. The V end lost 5 bases, the J end lost 0 bases, and 7 bases lay between the germline ends. CDR3 sequence reads: CASSLAYQETQYF. The CDR3 region has the DNA TGCGCCAGCAGTCTTGCGTACCAAGAGACCCAGTACTTC.

This chain joins TRBV5-1 and TRBJ1-1, with no clear D. There are 16 residues in the CDR3. CDR1 and CDR2 (germline): SGHRS, YFSETQ. V was pared by 0 bases and J by 0 bases, with 12 bases between. In DNA form, the CDR3 reads TGCGCCAGCAGCTTGGAACCCCGGGGAATGAACACTGAAGCTTTCTTT. Translation: CASSLEPRGMNTEAFF.

This chain links TRBV3-1 (or the pseudogene TRBV3-2) with TRBJ1-2; TRBD1 matches at 7 bases. CDR1 is LGHDT, CDR2 YNNKEL, per germline (reference sequence). V was pared by 4 bases and J by 4 bases, with 9 bases of the junction left unmatched. The CDR3 is made up of 15 amino acids. The CDR3 nucleotides read TGTGCCAGCAGCCTCCTTACCCCAGGGGGCTATGGCTACACCTTC. It translates to CASSLLTPGGYGYTF.

The V call is TRBV27, the J call TRBJ2-3; the D is unclear. The V end was cut by 0 bases, the J end by 0 bases, with 7 bases between. This CDR3 is 15 amino acids long. Germline V gene data show CDR1 as MNHEY and CDR2 as SMNVEV (reference sequence). The CDR3 loop reads CASSLSSLSTDTQYF. CDR3 DNA sequence: TGTGCCAGCAGTTTATCTAGCCTTAGCACAGATACGCAGTATTTT.

As DNA, the CDR3 is TGTGCCAGCAGCTTGGACAGGGTGAACACTGAAGCTTTCTTT. Translated, it gives CASSLDRVNTEAFF. The V and J genes are TRBV5-6 and TRBJ1-1; TRBD1 is a possible D gene (6 bases). The CDR3 contains 14 residues. Germline CDR1 and CDR2: SGHDT and YYEEEE. V was shortened by 0 bases and J by 0 bases, with 6 bases between the two germline ends.

The rearrangement joins TRBV18 to TRBJ2-1; maybe TRBD1 (5 bases). The CDR3 has 13 residues. V lost 3 bases and J 8 bases, leaving 11 bases between the germline ends. Germline V CDR1 and CDR2: KGHSH, LQKENI. CDR3 sequence (DNA): TGTGCCAGCTCACCCTCAGGGAAGGATGAGCAGTTCTTC. This gives the protein CASSPSGKDEQFF.

The gene calls are TRBV7-3 and TRBJ2-1, with TRBD2 identical over 9 bases. V lost 5 bases, J lost 8 bases, and 4 bases stayed unmatched. The CDR3 covers 13 residues. Looked up from germline, CDR1 is SGHTA and CDR2 is FQGTGA. The CDR3 nucleotides read TGTGCCAGCAGCCCGCTAGCGGGGTATGAGCAGTTCTTC. Its translation is CASSPLAGYEQFF.

The chain employs TRBV4-3 and TRBJ2-5; 7 bases fit TRBD2. Germline V gene sequence: CDR1 LGHNA, CDR2 YSLEER. The CDR3 loop spans 15 amino acids. With 4 bases clipped from V and 5 bases from J, the junction kept 10 bases outside the gene matches. Here the CDR3 reads CASSRDLGGDETQYF. CDR3 DNA: TGCGCCAGCAGCCGCGATCTGGGGGGGGATGAGACCCAGTACTTC.

This clone was recorded only once. The chain carries TRBV11-2 and TRBJ1-2, with a weak D call TRBD1 (5 bases). CDR1 SGHAT and CDR2 FQNNGV come from the germline V gene. The CDR3 has 16 amino acids. V lost 3 bases to trimming and J lost 4 bases, with 18 bases between them. The CDR3 DNA follows: TGTGCCAGCAGCTTGTTAGGGGCCGGCGGTGGCTATGGCTACACCTTC. It is translated as CASSLLGAGGGYGYTF. The whole variable domain, remainder taken from reference TRBV11-2 and TRBJ1-2, is EAGVAQSPRYKIIEKRQSVAFWCNPISGHATLYWYQQILGQGPKLLIQFQNNGVVDDSQLPKDRFSAERLKGVDSTLKIQPAKLEDSAVYLCASSLLGAGGGYGYTFGSGTRLTVV.

This chain joins TRBV6-5 and TRBJ2-7, with unresolved D. Germline CDR1 and CDR2: MNHEY and SVGAGI. V was pared by 3 bases and J by 3 bases, with 3 bases between. This CDR3 comprises 11 residues. The CDR3 here is CASSYYYEQYF. In DNA, the CDR3 is TGTGCCAGCAGTTATTACTACGAGCAGTACTTC.

V is TRBV5-6 and J is TRBJ2-7; 13 bases map to TRBD2. This CDR3 contains 15 residues. V trimming: 3 bases; J trimming: 2 bases; junction bases outside the gene matches: 2. Germline V gene data show CDR1 as SGHDT and CDR2 as YYEEEE. CDR3 amino acids: CASSSLAGGAYEQYF. The CDR3 DNA sequence: TGTGCCAGCAGCTCACTAGCGGGGGGGGCCTACGAGCAGTACTTC.